This record covers a single T cell receptor beta chain. The sample belongs to a study of immune evolution from preneoplasia to lung adenocarcinoma. The V segment lost 9 bases and the J segment 0 bases; nucleotides outside the gene matches: 11. The CDR3 has 16 residues. Germline V gene sequence: CDR1 LNHNV, CDR2 YYDKDF (reference sequence). The assay was immunoSEQ multiplex PCR, and TCRdb's table has in-frame clones only and misses some. This table holds approximately 3,500 clones, less than 80% found once. Input material: FFPE minimally invasive lung adenocarcinoma tissue. The receptor was derived from a person aged 60 to 85 with lung adenocarcinoma. The chain joins TRBV15 to TRBJ2-3; 8 nucleotides line up with TRBD2. The CDR3 sequence is CATGGGRGTSTDTQYF. The CDR3 nucleotides are TGTGCCACAGGCGGGGGGAGGGGGACTAGCACAGATACGCAGTATTTT.